The rows below give T cell receptor beta chains drawn from one sample of a study of T cell responses to AZD1222 COVID-19 vaccine. Only in-frame clones appear in the TCRdb table, and some are missing; sequencing was by immunoSEQ multiplex PCR. The sample includes about 180,000 clones, around 87% seen only once; the top ten take 2.6%. Here the sequenced sample was peripheral blood, taken on day 0 of AZD1222 vaccination. Source of these receptors: an adult in good health. CDR3s include the opening cysteine and the closing phenylalanine or tryptophan.

J gene,V gene,CDR3 protein
TRBJ2-7,TRBV5-4,CAVQDQVNSYEQYF
TRBJ1-4,TRBV7-9,CASSSNRDGDEKLFF
TRBJ2-7,TRBV18,CASSPGARSYEQYF
TRBJ1-6,TRBV7-9,CASCGQGESPLHF
TRBJ1-5,TRBV18,CASSASVRNQPQHF
TRBJ1-1,TRBV27,CASSLRGPRLGAEAFF
TRBJ1-2,TRBV7-9,CASSLHGTGYGYTF
TRBJ1-6,TRBV2,CASSEGQGYNSPLHF
TRBJ2-3,TRBV6-5,CASRAPYGSDTQYF
TRBJ1-3,TRBV7-2,CASSLTHSGNTIYF
TRBJ2-1,TRBV15,CATSSGKTRLSSNEQFF
TRBJ2-5,TRBV10-3,CAISDPAGGQETQYF
TRBJ1-2,TRBV19,CASSPTEGQGSYGYTF
TRBJ2-3,TRBV27,CASSLGLAGVGTDTQYF
TRBJ1-4,TRBV11-2,CASSLKVGVATNEKLFF
TRBJ2-1,TRBV9,CASSPRTSGSYNEQFF
TRBJ1-2,TRBV14,CASSQDPAGNPTNYGYTF
TRBJ2-3,TRBV9,CASSAGDTQYF
TRBJ1-4,TRBV5-1,CASSSGTRTGNEKLFF
TRBJ2-1,TRBV9,CASSVEQSSYNEQFF
TRBJ2-1,TRBV5-4,CASSLNNEQFF
TRBJ2-5,TRBV5-1,CASSLPPETQYF
TRBJ1-5,TRBV28,CASSSTLRAQHF
TRBJ2-1,TRBV24-1,CATSDFWTQEQFF
TRBJ2-3,TRBV9,CASSVASSTDTQYF
TRBJ1-1,TRBV6-4,CARQGVGNTEAFF
TRBJ2-5,TRBV7-3,CASSLSSAPQETQYF
TRBJ2-7,TRBV2,CASSGGLGLAGAFSYEQYF
TRBJ1-4,TRBV15,CATKLVRGEKLFF
TRBJ1-4,TRBV4-1,CASSQVNRWDATNEKLFF
TRBJ2-5,TRBV25-1,CASSARGGGGETQYF
TRBJ2-7,TRBV7-9,CASSLGDSYEQYF
TRBJ2-7,TRBV27,CASRTGTGLSGEQYF
TRBJ1-2,TRBV25-1,CASSERGGYTF
TRBJ2-7,TRBV24-1,CATSGASSREQYF
TRBJ2-7,TRBV5-1,CASSTGLSFYEQYF
TRBJ2-7,TRBV27,CASSSLAGGSYEQYF
TRBJ2-1,TRBV3-1/TRBV3-2,CASSPWGESYNEQFF
TRBJ1-1,TRBV6-2/TRBV6-3,CASSYSPGVVVTEAFF
TRBJ2-7,TRBV4-2,CASSQGAGLYEQYF
TRBJ1-6,TRBV5-1,CASSLSGQGNSPLHF
TRBJ1-1,TRBV3-1/TRBV3-2,CASSNLLNTEAFF
TRBJ1-4,TRBV4-1,CASSQETGTFATNEKLFF
TRBJ2-5,TRBV2,CASRVTSGRETQYF
TRBJ1-2,TRBV7-8,CASSPRSDSRRGYTF
TRBJ2-5,TRBV11-2,CASSSSGATQETQYF
TRBJ2-5,TRBV27,CASSLVAGEATQYF
TRBJ1-2,TRBV6-5,CASSPGQGANYGYTF